This T cell receptor (beta chain) appears in the sequencing data of a study of OX40 agonist ivuxolimab in advanced cancers. Points on this clone: The antigen is undetermined.

V lost 6 bases and J lost 3; bases outside the gene matches: 10. Germline V gene data show CDR1 as SNHLY and CDR2 as FYNNEI. The CDR3 has 16 residues. TCRdb's table, derived via immunoSEQ multiplex PCR, lists solely in-frame clones and lacks some. The top ten hold 0.82% of the sample, which has 98,000 or so clones, 75% to 90% seen once. Systemic immunosuppression or autoimmune disease history was grounds to exclude patients. Study-wide results and limits: CD8+ T cells were the subset that, on average, had more expanded clones than CD4+.

The TCR originated in an adult with an advanced solid tumor such as melanoma, head and neck, liver or kidney cancer. The material sequenced was CD4+ or CD8+ T cells sorted from blood, taken in a trial of the OX40 agonist ivuxolimab. The chain uses TRBV2 and TRBJ2-7; TRBD2 matches at 11 bases. The CDR3 reads CASREPGLADFYEQYF. As DNA, the CDR3 is TGTGCCAGCAGGGAACCGGGACTAGCGGATTTCTACGAGCAGTACTTC.